The present T cell receptor beta chain was sequenced within a study of blood T cells in healthy people across ages. A sample-barcoded 5' primer and a J-beta primer mix were used in a second PCR of about 7 to 12 cycles. TCRdb itself ran the 5' RACE reads through MiXCR, one entry per CDR3 protein. The top ten hold around 0.75% of the sample, which has more than 1,000,000 distinct CDR3 sequences, approximately 25% seen once. This CDR3 spans 15 amino acids. In addition, the sample was reused for a study of T cells of mothers and their children.

This chain uses TRBV12-3 or TRBV12-4 with TRBJ2-5; D remains unclear. Near its end, the DNA agrees better with TRBJ2-7, so the J call may be wrong. The source material was blood. This clonotype was sampled from a girl between 2 and 10 years old in good health. CDR3 DNA sequence: TGTGCCAGCAGTTTAGATTCCCCCCAGGTCTACGAGCAGTACTTC. Translating gives CASSLDSPQVYEQYF.